The sequence of this T cell receptor beta chain was determined in a study of cytomegalovirus exposure and HLA in healthy donors. Study-wide results and caveats: Prediction of most subjects' HLA-A and HLA-B alleles by TCR beta sequences was reportedly accurate. The productive fraction for most TCR beta V segments was about 87% or about 30% in an earlier analysis. CMV serostatus stood as the only immune exposure information on hand.

The CDR3 spans 19 residues. Germline V gene data show CDR1 as SGHTA and CDR2 as FQGNSA. The V and J ends lost 4 bases and 2 bases, in that order; junction bases with no gene match: 12. Though nominally healthy at sampling, donors likely had unrecorded immune exposures. Primers for the PCR totalled 60 Vbeta and 13 Jbeta. The data were produced by immunoSEQ multiplex PCR, yet TCRdb's version contains in-frame clones alone and is incomplete. The sample lists approximately 200,000 clones, approximately 79% seen once, with 1.5% in the top ten. To note about this clone: The antigen remains undetermined.

This clonotype was sampled from a girl aged 5-17 years in good health and CMV-seropositive. The chain has TRBV7-2 and TRBJ2-3; 13 bases are shared with TRBD2. The sequencing input was PBMCs. CDR3 nucleotides: TGTGCCAGCAGCTGGAGGGGACTAGCGGGACAAAGATCCACAGATACGCAGTATTTT. Translated, it gives CASSWRGLAGQRSTDTQYF.